These 16 T cell receptor beta chains were sequenced from one sample in a study of patients and donors after allogeneic stem cell transplantation. TCRdb reanalysed the RT-PCR reads using MiXCR and keeps one entry per CDR3 protein. The table records about 960,000 distinct CDR3 sequences, 15% to 20% of them present only once. The sequenced material came from blood, either unsorted or a sorted T cell fraction (not recorded which). The receptors shown here come from a human donor who was either an allogeneic HSCT recipient or a stem cell or donor lymphocyte infusion donor (not recorded which). It is not recorded whose cells these are; they may come from a transplant donor.

This clonotype was seen at least ten times. CDR3 protein: CASSLVSGSNQPQHF. The CDR3, as DNA: TGTGCCAGCAGCTTAGTATCAGGCTCCAATCAGCCCCAGCATTTT. The chain has TRBV7-2 and TRBJ1-5; unclear D gene. Trimming took off 1 base at V and 3 bases at J, with 10 bases between the two ends. This CDR3 is 15 amino acids long. CDR1 is SGHTA, CDR2 FQGNSA, per germline.

This clonotype was recorded a few times. The genes are TRBV12-3 or TRBV12-4 and TRBJ2-2; 10 positions match TRBD1. The V gene end was trimmed by 1 base and the J gene end by 6 bases; junction bases not matched to a gene: 2. The CDR3 loop spans 15 amino acids. The CDR3 DNA reads TGTGCCAGCAGTTTAGGGGACAGGGGCCCCGGGGAGCTGTTTTTT. As protein: CASSLGDRGPGELFF.

This clonotype turned up a few times. The V call is TRBV5-1, the J call TRBJ2-7; D is perhaps TRBD1 or TRBD2 (5 bases each). Germline V gene data show CDR1 as SGHRS and CDR2 as YFSETQ. V was clipped by 4 bases and J by 4 bases, with 18 bases between them. This CDR3 is built from 15 residues. The CDR3, as DNA: TGCGCCAGCAGCCCCTGGGACCCTCGCGGTTACGAGCAGTACTTC. Protein: CASSPWDPRGYEQYF.

The gene calls are TRBV12-3 or TRBV12-4 and TRBJ1-4; D may be TRBD1 (6 bases). Trimming took 2 bases from V and 3 from J, leaving 13 bases between them. CDR3 length equals 16 residues. The CDR3 nucleotides are TGTGCCAGCAGTTTATGGACAGTTCGACCTAATGAAAAACTGTTTTTT. This translates into CASSLWTVRPNEKLFF.

The chain uses TRBV5-1 and TRBJ1-1; D is unresolved. Germline loops: CDR1 SGHRS, CDR2 YFSETQ. The CDR3 runs to 14 residues. V lost 0 bases to trimming and J lost 11 bases, with 17 bases between them. The CDR3 protein is CASSLVSLQREAFF. In DNA form, the CDR3 reads TGCGCCAGCAGCTTGGTATCTTTGCAGAGAGAGGCTTTCTTT.

This clonotype was detected only once. This chain connects TRBV20-1 to TRBJ2-7; tentatively, D is TRBD2 (6 bases). Germline CDR1 DFQATT, CDR2 SNEGSKA (reference sequence). The germline V and J ends were trimmed by 0 bases and 3 bases, with 12 bases remaining between them. This CDR3 has 14 residues. CDR3 coding DNA: TGCAGTGCTAGAGATCAGGGACTTTTCTACGAGCAGTACTTC. Amino acids: CSARDQGLFYEQYF.

This clonotype was found a few times. The V and J genes are TRBV18 and TRBJ2-1, with 7 positions matching TRBD2. Germline-derived CDR1 and CDR2 are KGHSH and LQKENI. This CDR3 spans 12 amino acids. The V segment lost 3 bases and the J segment 10 bases; nucleotides outside the gene matches: 3. The CDR3: CASSPGGEEQFF. The DNA of the CDR3 is TGTGCCAGCTCACCTGGGGGGGAAGAGCAGTTCTTC. Looking up the rest from reference TRBV18 and TRBJ2-1 gives the full variable domain: NAGVMQNPRHLVRRRGQEARLRCSPMKGHSHVYWYRQLPEEGLKFMVYLQKENIIDESGMPKERFSAEFPKEGPSILRIQQVVRGDSAAYFCASSPGGEEQFFGPGTRLTVL.

This clonotype was seen a few times. V and J are TRBV5-1 and TRBJ2-2, with D maybe TRBD1 (5 bases). CDR1 is SGHRS and CDR2 is YFSETQ in the germline V gene. CDR3 size: 14 residues. With 4 bases removed from V and 6 bases from J, the gap between germline ends came to 13 bases. The chain's CDR3 is CASSLQGKAGELFF. The CDR3 DNA reads TGCGCCAGCAGCCTGCAGGGAAAAGCCGGGGAGCTGTTTTTT.

The CDR3 coding sequence is TGCGCCAGCAGCGTCTCGACAGGGGAGGGTGAAGCTTTCTTT. This translates into CASSVSTGEGEAFF. J is TRBJ1-1 and V is TRBV5-1; the match to TRBD1 covers 8 bases. This CDR3 region has 14 residues. Looked up from germline, CDR1 is SGHRS and CDR2 is YFSETQ. J was trimmed by 7 bases and V by 4 bases; bases with no gene match: 9.

J is TRBJ1-1 and V is TRBV20-1; D is ambiguous. The V and J ends lost 2 bases and 1 base respectively, with 8 bases between them. Germline CDR1 is DFQATT and CDR2 is SNEGSKA (reference sequence). The CDR3 runs to 13 residues. The CDR3 DNA is TGCAGTGCTAGACCGCCCAAGAACACTGAAGCTTTCTTT. Residues: CSARPPKNTEAFF.

This chain joins TRBV20-1 and TRBJ2-5; a possible D gene is TRBD2 (5 bases). From germline, CDR1 is DFQATT and CDR2 SNEGSKA (reference sequence). CDR3 length equals 13 residues. Trimming left V 2 bases short and J 4 bases short, with 11 bases between. The CDR3 bases are TGCAGTGCTAGAATCGAGGGTATAGAGACCCAGTACTTC. Translation: CSARIEGIETQYF.

This clonotype has a handful of counts. The V and J genes are TRBV20-1 and TRBJ2-7; TRBD1 might be the D (6 bases). Germline values: CDR1 DFQATT, CDR2 SNEGSKA (reference sequence). The CDR3 runs 12 residues. Trimming pared 4 bases from V and 4 bases from J, leaving 11 bases between. CDR3 amino acids: CSATQQGYEQYF. The CDR3 coding sequence is TGCAGTGCTACCCAACAGGGTTACGAGCAGTACTTC.

The chain is built from TRBV6-1 and TRBJ2-5, with D possibly being TRBD1 or TRBD2 (5 bases each). The CDR3 totals 11 residues. V lost 8 bases and J 13 bases, leaving 17 bases between the germline ends. Looked up from germline, CDR1 is MNHNS and CDR2 is SASEGT. CDR3 amino acids: CASGPPGRRYF. CDR3 bases: TGTGCCAGCGGGCCTCCGGGACGTCGGTACTTC.

The rearrangement joins TRBV28 to TRBJ2-5, with 9 nucleotides matching TRBD1. Per the germline V gene, CDR1 is MDHEN and CDR2 is SYDVKM. V shed 4 bases and J 4 bases; nucleotides not matched to a gene: 19. This CDR3 has 19 residues. The CDR3 nucleotides read TGTGCCAGCAGTTCCTTGATAACCCCGAGGGACAGGGTACGAGAGACCCAGTACTTC. Encoded protein: CASSSLITPRDRVRETQYF.

The table lists this clonotype with a few counts. The CDR3 region has the DNA TGCGCCAGCAGCTGGGCCGTAAGAAGCGGGGGGGCCCATGAGCAGTTCTTC. Translating gives CASSWAVRSGGAHEQFF. The chain has TRBV5-1 and TRBJ2-1; 10 bases match TRBD2. CDR3 length equals 17 residues. Germline V CDR1 and CDR2: SGHRS, YFSETQ. Trimming at V came to 3 bases and at J to 8 bases, leaving 14 bases not matched to a gene. Looking up the rest from reference TRBV5-1 and TRBJ2-1 gives the full variable domain: KAGVTQTPRYLIKTRGQQVTLSCSPISGHRSVSWYQQTPGQGLQFLFEYFSETQRNKGNFPGRFSGRQFSNSRSEMNVSTLELGDSALYLCASSWAVRSGGAHEQFFGPGTRLTVL.

This clonotype was counted between two and nine times. The chain carries TRBV4-2 and TRBJ1-5; D perhaps matches TRBD1 (6 bases). V lost 4 bases and J lost 1, with 11 bases in between. Germline CDR1 and CDR2: LGHNA and YNFKEQ. The CDR3 is made up of 15 amino acids. CDR3 amino acids: CASSPEGGSNQPQHF. The CDR3 nucleotides read TGTGCCAGCAGCCCTGAGGGGGGGAGCAATCAGCCCCAGCATTTT.